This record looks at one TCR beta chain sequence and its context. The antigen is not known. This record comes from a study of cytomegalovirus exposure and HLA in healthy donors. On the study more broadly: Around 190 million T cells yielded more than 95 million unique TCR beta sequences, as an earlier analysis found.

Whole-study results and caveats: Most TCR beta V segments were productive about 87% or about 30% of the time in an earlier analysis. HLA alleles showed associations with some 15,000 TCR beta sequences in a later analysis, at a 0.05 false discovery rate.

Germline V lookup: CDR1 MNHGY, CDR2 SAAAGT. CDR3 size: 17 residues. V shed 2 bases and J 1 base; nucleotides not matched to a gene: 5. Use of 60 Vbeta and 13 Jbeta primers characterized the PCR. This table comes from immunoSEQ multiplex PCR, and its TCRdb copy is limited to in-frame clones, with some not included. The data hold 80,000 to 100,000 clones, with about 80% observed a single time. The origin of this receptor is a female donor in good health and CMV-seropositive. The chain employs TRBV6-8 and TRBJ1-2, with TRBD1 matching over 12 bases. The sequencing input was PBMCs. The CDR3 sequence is CASSYRWDRGLNYGYTF. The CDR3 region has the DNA TGTGCCAGCAGTTACCGCTGGGACAGGGGGCTTAACTATGGCTACACCTTC.